One and the same sample provided the 10 T cell receptor beta chains below, sequenced in a study of OX40 agonist ivuxolimab in advanced cancers. Assay: immunoSEQ multiplex PCR; the TCRdb copy retains only in-frame clones and omits some. The table lists under 50,000 clones, roughly 86% of them singletons. Sequences were derived from CD4+ or CD8+ T cells sorted from blood, sampled in a trial of the OX40 agonist ivuxolimab. The receptors stem from an adult with an advanced solid tumor such as melanoma, head and neck, liver or kidney cancer.

This chain joins TRBV6-1 and TRBJ1-2, with TRBD1 as a possible D gene (6 bases). The CDR3 sequence is 12 residues long. CDR1 is MNHNS and CDR2 is SASEGT in the germline V gene. The germline V and J ends were trimmed by 7 bases and 5 bases, with 11 bases remaining between them. This chain's CDR3 is CASKGGAYGYTF. The DNA of the CDR3 is TGTGCCAGCAAGGGGGGGGCATATGGCTACACCTTC.

The chain combines TRBV5-6 with TRBJ2-2; D might be TRBD2 (5 bases). Trimming pared 3 bases from V and 7 bases from J, leaving 13 bases between. Per the germline V gene, CDR1 is SGHDT and CDR2 is YYEEEE. The CDR3 loop spans 14 amino acids. The DNA for the CDR3 is TGTGCCAGCAGCTACCGGGGTACCAGCGGGGAGCTGTTTTTT. This gives the protein CASSYRGTSGELFF.

This clone occurred a few times. The chain has TRBV6-4 and TRBJ1-1, with TRBD1 matching 8 bases. The trim removed 6 bases at V and 6 bases at J, leaving 6 bases unmatched. The germline CDR1 and CDR2 sequences are MRHNA and SNTAGT. CDR3 length equals 13 residues. The CDR3 reads CASRADRGAEAFF. The CDR3 DNA is TGTGCCAGCAGAGCTGACAGGGGCGCTGAAGCTTTCTTT.

The rearrangement links TRBV9 to TRBJ2-5, with D possibly being TRBD1 (6 bases). Germline V gene sequence: CDR1 SGDLS, CDR2 YYNGEE. Between the trimmed V and J ends, which lost 5 bases and 4 bases, there was a span of 12 bases. The CDR3 totals 13 residues. CDR3 DNA sequence: TGTGCCAGCAGTCTCAGGGGCGGAGAGACCCAGTACTTC. It is translated as CASSLRGGETQYF.

This sequence joins TRBV29-1 and TRBJ2-3, with TRBD2 identical over 9 bases. The CDR3 sequence is 14 residues long. Germline CDR1 SQVTM, CDR2 ANQGSEA. The J segment lost 1 base and the V segment lost 6 bases, leaving 5 bases of the junction unmatched. The DNA of the CDR3 is TGCAGCGTCGGGGTAGCGGGGGGCACAGATACGCAGTATTTT. This translates into CSVGVAGGTDTQYF.

This clone was seen just once. The rearrangement joins TRBV7-2 to TRBJ1-1, with D hard to call. There are 15 residues in the CDR3. The germline CDR1 and CDR2 sequences are SGHTA and FQGNSA. Trimming left V 2 bases short and J 5 bases short, with 15 bases between. CDR3 residues: CASSLLFSEGTEAFF. CDR3 bases: TGTGCCAGCAGCTTATTATTCTCGGAAGGAACTGAAGCTTTCTTT.

The chain couples TRBV6-6 to TRBJ2-5; 7 nucleotides line up with TRBD2. The CDR3 is made up of 13 amino acids. V lost 6 bases, J lost 1 base, and 2 bases stayed unmatched. Per the germline V gene, CDR1 is MNHNY and CDR2 is SVGAGI (reference sequence). CDR3 nucleotide sequence: TGTGCCAGCAGGCGGGGGATCCAAGAGACCCAGTACTTC. Encoded protein: CASRRGIQETQYF.

This rearrangement joins TRBV5-1 to TRBJ2-1; D may correspond to TRBD1 or TRBD2 (6 bases each). The CDR3 is 15 amino acids. Deletions cut 5 bases from V and 6 bases from J, with 18 bases between. The V gene's germline CDR1 is SGHRS and CDR2 YFSETQ. The DNA for the CDR3 is TGCGCCAGCAGGGCCGTGGGGGGCATCTTCAATGAGCAGTTCTTC. Protein sequence: CASRAVGGIFNEQFF. Drawing the rest from reference TRBV5-1 and TRBJ2-1, the complete variable domain is KAGVTQTPRYLIKTRGQQVTLSCSPISGHRSVSWYQQTPGQGLQFLFEYFSETQRNKGNFPGRFSGRQFSNSRSEMNVSTLELGDSALYLCASRAVGGIFNEQFFGPGTRLTVL.

The gene calls are TRBV6-5 and TRBJ1-2; D may be TRBD1 (5 bases). V was pared by 3 bases and J by 2 bases, with 13 bases between. The CDR3 is 15 amino acids. CDR1 is MNHEY, CDR2 SVGAGI, per germline. The CDR3 sequence: CASSYLEGRNYGYTF. The CDR3 DNA is TGTGCCAGCAGTTATCTGGAGGGGAGGAACTATGGCTACACCTTC.

The chain uses TRBV6-5 and TRBJ1-5; D remains unclear. Germline lookup yields CDR1 MNHEY and CDR2 SVGAGI. There are 14 residues in the CDR3. V was shortened by 2 bases and J by 4 bases, with 9 bases between the two germline ends. CDR3 nucleotides: TGTGCCAGCAGTTACGGAGGGATAAATCAGCCCCAGCATTTT. Protein sequence: CASSYGGINQPQHF.